This TCR beta chain came from a study of Ad26.COV2.S vaccination and SARS-CoV-2 variants. Sequenced by immunoSEQ multiplex PCR; TCRdb stores in-frame clones only, minus some. Of about 400,000 clones in the sample, approximately 83% are singletons; the top ten hold around 7.4%. As for treatment: roughly 18 received Ad26.COV2.S at low or high dose, single or two shots; five or six received placebo; per-sample allocation not given. At day 63 after the first vaccine or placebo injection, samples were drawn. The TCR originated in a person between 18 and 60 years old who received the Ad26.COV2.S COVID-19 vaccine or a placebo. This specimen consisted of peripheral blood, obtained in a trial of Ad26.COV2.S vaccine versus placebo.

CDR3 coding DNA: TGTGCCAGCAGCTTAGGGACAATCACTGAAGCTTTCTTT. Protein product: CASSLGTITEAFF. This chain connects TRBV7-9 to TRBJ1-1, with a possible D match to TRBD1 (5 bases). Germline V gene lookup returns CDR1 SEHNR and CDR2 FQNEAQ (reference sequence). The CDR3 sequence is 13 residues long. The V gene lost 1 base and the J gene lost 4 bases, with 7 bases spanning the gap.